This is a list of T cell receptor beta chains from one sample in a study of T cells expressing NK-cell markers. Using the 5' RACE reads, TCRdb records one entry per CDR3 protein without DNA. The listing records 400,000 to 550,000 distinct CDR3 sequences. The sample consisted of blood T cells: a sorted CD56 or NKG2C T cell subset, CD4+ or CD8+ T cells, or bulk PBMC T cells (not recorded which). These receptors originate from a woman aged 18-69 years in good health. The CDR3 runs from the conserved cysteine through the conserved F or W.

V gene,J gene,CDR3 protein
TRBV19,TRBJ2-7,CASSTFGTGDEQYF
TRBV6-1,TRBJ1-1,CASSQGRTGWNTEAFF
TRBV29-1,TRBJ2-5,CSVGDPRGETQYF
TRBV5-5,TRBJ1-2,CASSSGQGAGYTF
TRBV5-1,TRBJ2-3,CASSLWGAGTDTQYF
TRBV15,TRBJ2-1,CATNPGQGVVNEQFF
TRBV5-6,TRBJ1-2,CASSARAGDYGYTF
TRBV11-2,TRBJ1-3,CASSSPQGALGNTIYF
TRBV2,TRBJ1-1,CASSFVDRDPNTEAFF
TRBV6-2/TRBV6-3,TRBJ1-2,CASSFTAGLYGYTF
TRBV5-5,TRBJ1-5,CASSAQGASQPQHF
TRBV12-3/TRBV12-4,TRBJ2-3,CASSLGAGTTDTQYF
TRBV9,TRBJ2-1,CASSLGTSLVEGEQFF
TRBV27,TRBJ2-3,CASSPSPPPGSGKDTQYF
TRBV18,TRBJ1-6,CASSLGRYNSPLHF
TRBV27,TRBJ2-7,CASSVFGPSSYEQYF